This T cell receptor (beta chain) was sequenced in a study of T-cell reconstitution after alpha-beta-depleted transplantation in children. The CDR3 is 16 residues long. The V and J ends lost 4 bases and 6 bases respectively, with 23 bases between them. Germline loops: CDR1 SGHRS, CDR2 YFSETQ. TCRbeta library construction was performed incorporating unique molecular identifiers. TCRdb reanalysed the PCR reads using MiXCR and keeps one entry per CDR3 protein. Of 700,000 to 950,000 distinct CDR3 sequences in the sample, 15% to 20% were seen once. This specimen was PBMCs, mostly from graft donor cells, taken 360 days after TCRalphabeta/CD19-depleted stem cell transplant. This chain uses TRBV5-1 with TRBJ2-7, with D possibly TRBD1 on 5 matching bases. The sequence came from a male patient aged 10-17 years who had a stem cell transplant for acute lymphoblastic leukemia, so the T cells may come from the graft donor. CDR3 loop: CASSEPVQGPPPEQYF. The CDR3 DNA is TGCGCCAGCAGCGAACCCGTGCAGGGTCCTCCCCCCGAGCAGTACTTC. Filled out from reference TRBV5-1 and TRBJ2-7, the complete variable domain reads KAGVTQTPRYLIKTRGQQVTLSCSPISGHRSVSWYQQTPGQGLQFLFEYFSETQRNKGNFPGRFSGRQFSNSRSEMNVSTLELGDSALYLCASSEPVQGPPPEQYFGPGTRLTVT.